This is a list of T cell receptor beta chains from one sample in a study of T cell responses to AZD1222 COVID-19 vaccine. Clones were read by immunoSEQ multiplex PCR, and TCRdb kept only the in-frame ones, dropping some. The data hold 20,000 to 30,000 clones, with more than 85% observed a single time. Sequenced material: peripheral blood, taken 28 days after the second AZD1222 dose. The receptors come from an adult who received the AZD1222 COVID-19 vaccine. Both conserved end residues are part of each CDR3. A D gene is named only where the DNA matches it firmly. Some rows mark clone size as missing; the rest say once, few, many or name a class of expanded clone.

once | TRBJ1-5 | NA | TRBV6-1 | TGTGCCAGCAGTGAATGGACGGACTATAGCAATCAGCCCCAGCATTTT | CASSEWTDYSNQPQHF
NA | TRBJ2-3 | NA | TRBV9 | TGTGCCAGCAGCCTCCTCCAGGGTGGAGATACGCAGTATTTT | CASSLLQGGDTQYF
NA | TRBJ2-7 | NA | TRBV6-1 | TGTGCCAGCAGTGAAGCCAACTACGAGCAGTACTTC | CASSEANYEQYF
NA | TRBJ2-2 | NA | TRBV19 | TGTGCCAGTAGATGGCAGATGAACACCGGGGAGCTGTTTTTT | CASRWQMNTGELFF
NA | TRBJ2-1 | TRBD2 | TRBV27 | TGTGCCAGCAGTTTATCGAAGGGCGGGGGGGCGGACGAGCAGTTCTTC | CASSLSKGGGADEQFF
NA | TRBJ1-6 | NA | TRBV27 | TGTGCCAGCAGTTTACGCCCAGGGTTCTCTAATTCACCCCTCCACTTT | CASSLRPGFSNSPLHF
NA | TRBJ2-3 | NA | TRBV2 | TGTGCCAGCACCCGAGGCGGTACAGATACGCAGTATTTT | CASTRGGTDTQYF
NA | TRBJ2-7 | TRBD2 | TRBV19 | TGTGCCAGTAGTACCTCCGGGACTAGCGGGGGGGCCTACGAGCAGTACTTC | CASSTSGTSGGAYEQYF
once | TRBJ1-2 | NA | TRBV19 | TGTGCCAGTAGGGTCGCCGTTTGGGACGACTATGGCTACACCTTC | CASRVAVWDDYGYTF
once | TRBJ1-3 | NA | TRBV9 | TGTGCCAGCAGCGTAGGGGGGACCTCTGGAAACACCATATATTTT | CASSVGGTSGNTIYF
NA | TRBJ1-6 | NA | TRBV20-1 | TGCAGTGCTAGTTCATCTCCTAATTCACCCCTCCACTTT | CSASSSPNSPLHF
NA | TRBJ1-2 | TRBD1 | TRBV5-1 | TGCGCCAGCAGCGCCACCGGGACAGGGGTTTCTGGCTACACCTTC | CASSATGTGVSGYTF
NA | TRBJ1-5 | NA | TRBV19 | TGTGCCAGTAGTATAGGGGGAGAAAATCAGCCCCAGCATTTT | CASSIGGENQPQHF
NA | TRBJ1-5 | TRBD1 | TRBV2 | TGTGCCAGCAGTGGACAGGGGAGTATGAGTCAGCCCCAGCATTTT | CASSGQGSMSQPQHF
NA | TRBJ2-5 | NA | TRBV5-1 | TGCGCCAGCAGCGGAACAGAGACCCAGTACTTC | CASSGTETQYF